What follows describes a single TCR beta chain. Original methodology: Amplifying reference gene primers gave estimates of nucleated cell counts. The table came from immunoSEQ multiplex PCR; TCRdb's copy has only in-frame clones and leaves some out. V, J and clone size reflect that table, while D and trimming were determined from the DNA. Seen here are 200,000 to 250,000 clones, around 80% observed once, and the top ten hold over 7%. The record originates from a study of blood T cell repertoires in COVID-19. Whole-study context: Spain, Italy and the United States supplied samples that represented acute and convalescent COVID-19.

Germline CDR1 reads LNHDA; CDR2 reads SQIVND (reference sequence). The CDR3 runs 16 residues. V lost 6 bases, J lost 2 bases, and 4 bases stayed unmatched. This chain uses TRBV19 with TRBJ2-3; 14 nucleotides line up with TRBD2. The source is a middle-aged woman with acute COVID-19. The sample taken for sequencing was PBMCs or T cells enriched from blood (not recorded which). The CDR3 nucleotides read TGTGCCAGTAGAGGGACTAGCGGGAGTATCACAGATACGCAGTATTTT. The encoded protein is CASRGTSGSITDTQYF.